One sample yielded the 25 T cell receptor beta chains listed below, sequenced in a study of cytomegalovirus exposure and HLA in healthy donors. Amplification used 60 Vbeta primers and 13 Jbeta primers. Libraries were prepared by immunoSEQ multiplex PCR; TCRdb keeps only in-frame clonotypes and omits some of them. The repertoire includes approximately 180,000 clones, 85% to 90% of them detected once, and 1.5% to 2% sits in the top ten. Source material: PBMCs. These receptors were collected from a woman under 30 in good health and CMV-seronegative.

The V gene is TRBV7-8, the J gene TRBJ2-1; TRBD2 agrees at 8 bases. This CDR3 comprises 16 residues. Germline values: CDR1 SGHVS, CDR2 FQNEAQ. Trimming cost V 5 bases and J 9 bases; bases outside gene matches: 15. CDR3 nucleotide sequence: TGTGCCAGCAGCCCATCCCGGGGGGGACCCCGCGGTGAGCAGTTCTTC. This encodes CASSPSRGGPRGEQFF.

The CDR3 sequence: CASVYRQGSNQPQHF. The CDR3 DNA is TGTGCCAGCGTTTACCGACAGGGGAGCAATCAGCCCCAGCATTTT. The chain links TRBV28 to TRBJ1-5; 8 bases align to TRBD1. V lost 8 bases and J lost 1; bases outside the gene matches: 7. In germline, CDR1 is MDHEN, CDR2 SYDVKM. This CDR3 is 15 amino acids long. Using reference TRBV28 and TRBJ1-5 for the parts outside the CDR3, the full variable domain is DVKVTQSSRYLVKRTGEKVFLECVQDMDHENMFWYRQDPGLGLRLIYFSYDVKMKEKGDIPEGYSVSREKKERFSLILESASTNQTSMYLCASVYRQGSNQPQHFGDGTRLSIL.

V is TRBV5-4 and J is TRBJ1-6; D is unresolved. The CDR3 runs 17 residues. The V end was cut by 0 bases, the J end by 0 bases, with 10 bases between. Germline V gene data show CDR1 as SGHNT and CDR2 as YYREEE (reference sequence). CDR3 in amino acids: CASSLGSASSYNSPLHF. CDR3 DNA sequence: TGTGCCAGCAGCTTGGGCTCTGCCAGCTCCTATAATTCACCCCTCCACTTT.

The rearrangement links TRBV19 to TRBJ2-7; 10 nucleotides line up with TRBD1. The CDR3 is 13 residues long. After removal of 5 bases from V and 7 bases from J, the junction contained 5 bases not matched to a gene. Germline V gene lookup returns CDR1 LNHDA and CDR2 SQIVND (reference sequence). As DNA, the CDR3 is TGTGCCAGTAGTTGGGACAGGGGTAGGGAGCAGTACTTC. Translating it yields CASSWDRGREQYF. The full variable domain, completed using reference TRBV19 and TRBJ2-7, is DGGITQSPKYLFRKEGQNVTLSCEQNLNHDAMYWYRQDPGQGLRLIYYSQIVNDFQKGDIAEGYSVSREKKESFPLTVTSAQKNPTAFYLCASSWDRGREQYFGPGTRLTVT.

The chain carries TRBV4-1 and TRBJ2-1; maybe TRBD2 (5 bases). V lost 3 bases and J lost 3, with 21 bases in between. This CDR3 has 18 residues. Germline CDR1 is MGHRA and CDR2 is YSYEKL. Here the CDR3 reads CASSHDTTSVPDYNEQFF. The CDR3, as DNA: TGCGCCAGCAGCCACGACACCACTAGTGTCCCTGACTACAATGAGCAGTTCTTC.

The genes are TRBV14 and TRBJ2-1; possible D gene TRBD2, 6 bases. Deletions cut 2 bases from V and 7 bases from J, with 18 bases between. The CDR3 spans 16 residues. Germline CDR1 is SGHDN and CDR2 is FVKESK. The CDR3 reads CASSQLSWRDSNEQFF. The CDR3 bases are TGTGCCAGCAGCCAACTGAGCTGGCGGGATTCAAATGAGCAGTTCTTC. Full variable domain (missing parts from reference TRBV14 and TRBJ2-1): EAGVTQFPSHSVIEKGQTVTLRCDPISGHDNLYWYRRVMGKEIKFLLHFVKESKQDESGMPNNRFLAERTGGTYSTLKVQPAELEDSGVYFCASSQLSWRDSNEQFFGPGTRLTVL.

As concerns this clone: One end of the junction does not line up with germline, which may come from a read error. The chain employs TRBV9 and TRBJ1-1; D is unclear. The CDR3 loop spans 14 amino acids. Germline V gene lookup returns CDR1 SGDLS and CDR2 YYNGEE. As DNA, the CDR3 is TGTGCCAGCAGGGTAGGAGGGATGAACACTGAAGCTTTCTTT. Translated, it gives CASRVGGMNTEAFF.

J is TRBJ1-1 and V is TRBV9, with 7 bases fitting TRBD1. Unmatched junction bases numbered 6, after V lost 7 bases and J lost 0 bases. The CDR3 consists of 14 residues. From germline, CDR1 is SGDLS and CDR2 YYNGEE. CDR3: CASAAGGLNTEAFF. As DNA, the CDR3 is TGTGCCAGCGCGGCAGGGGGATTGAACACTGAAGCTTTCTTT.

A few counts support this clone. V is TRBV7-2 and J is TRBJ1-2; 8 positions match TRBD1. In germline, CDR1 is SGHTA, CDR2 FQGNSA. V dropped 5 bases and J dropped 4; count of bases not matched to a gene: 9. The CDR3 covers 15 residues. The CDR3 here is CASSPRQGLFYGYTF. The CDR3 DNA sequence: TGTGCCAGCAGCCCACGACAGGGGCTTTTCTATGGCTACACCTTC.

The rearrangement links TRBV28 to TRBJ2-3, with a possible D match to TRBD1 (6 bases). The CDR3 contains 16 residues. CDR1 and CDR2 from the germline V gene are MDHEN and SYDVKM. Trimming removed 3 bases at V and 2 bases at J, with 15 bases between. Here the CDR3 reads CASSFRYRVFTDTQYF. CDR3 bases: TGTGCCAGCAGTTTCCGCTACAGGGTTTTCACAGATACGCAGTATTTT.

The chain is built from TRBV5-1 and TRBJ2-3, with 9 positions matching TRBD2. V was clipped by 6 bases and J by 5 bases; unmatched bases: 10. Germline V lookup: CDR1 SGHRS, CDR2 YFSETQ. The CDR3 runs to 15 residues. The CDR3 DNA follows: TGCGCCAGCACCGATCAGCGGGGGGCCCGAGATACGCAGTATTTT. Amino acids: CASTDQRGARDTQYF.

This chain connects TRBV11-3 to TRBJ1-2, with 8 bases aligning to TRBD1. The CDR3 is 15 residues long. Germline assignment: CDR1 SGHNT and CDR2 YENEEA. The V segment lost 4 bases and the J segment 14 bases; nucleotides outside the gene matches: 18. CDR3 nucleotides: TGTGCCAGCAGCTCGCGTGAGACAGGGGCCCGTAATATGACCTTC. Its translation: CASSSRETGARNMTF. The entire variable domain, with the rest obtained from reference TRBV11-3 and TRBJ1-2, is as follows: EAGVVQSPRYKIIEKKQPVAFWCNPISGHNTLYWYLQNLGQGPELLIRYENEEAVDDSQLPKDRFSAERLKGVDSTLKIQPAELGDSAVYLCASSSRETGARNMTFGSGTRLTVV.

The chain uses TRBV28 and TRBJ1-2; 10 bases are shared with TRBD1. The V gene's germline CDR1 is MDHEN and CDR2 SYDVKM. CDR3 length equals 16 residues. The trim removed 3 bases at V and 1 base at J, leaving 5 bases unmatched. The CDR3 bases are TGTGCCAGCAGTTTGGAGGGACAGGGGTTTAACTATGGCTACACCTTC. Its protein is CASSLEGQGFNYGYTF.

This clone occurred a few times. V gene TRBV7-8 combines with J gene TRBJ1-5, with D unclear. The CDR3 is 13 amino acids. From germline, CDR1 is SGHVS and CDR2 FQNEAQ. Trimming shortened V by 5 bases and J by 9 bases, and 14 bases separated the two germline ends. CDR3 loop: CASSGRAGGPQHF. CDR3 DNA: TGTGCCAGCAGCGGGAGGGCAGGCGGGCCCCAGCATTTT.

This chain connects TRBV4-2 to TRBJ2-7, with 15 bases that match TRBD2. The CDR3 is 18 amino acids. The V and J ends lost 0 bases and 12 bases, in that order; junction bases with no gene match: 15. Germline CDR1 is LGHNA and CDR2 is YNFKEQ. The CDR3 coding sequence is TGTGCCAGCAGCCAAGATCTAACCGGGACTAGCGGGGGGCCCAAGGGGTACTTC. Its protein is CASSQDLTGTSGGPKGYF.

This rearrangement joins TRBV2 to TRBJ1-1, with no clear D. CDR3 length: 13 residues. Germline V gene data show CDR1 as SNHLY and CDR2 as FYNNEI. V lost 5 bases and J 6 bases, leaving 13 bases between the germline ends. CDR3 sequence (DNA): TGTGCCAGCAGTTTTACCGGCACAGCTGAAGCTTTCTTT. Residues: CASSFTGTAEAFF.

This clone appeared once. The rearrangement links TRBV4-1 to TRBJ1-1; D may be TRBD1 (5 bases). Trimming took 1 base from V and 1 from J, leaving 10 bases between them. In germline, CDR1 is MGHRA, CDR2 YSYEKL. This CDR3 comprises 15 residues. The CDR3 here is CASSQGLGRNTEAFF. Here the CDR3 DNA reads TGCGCCAGCAGCCAAGGCCTGGGGCGGAACACTGAAGCTTTCTTT.

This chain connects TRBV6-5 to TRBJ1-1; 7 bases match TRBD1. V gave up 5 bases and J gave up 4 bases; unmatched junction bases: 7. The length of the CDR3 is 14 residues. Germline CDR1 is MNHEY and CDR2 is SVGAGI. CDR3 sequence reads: CASSESTGVTEAFF. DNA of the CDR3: TGTGCCAGCAGTGAGAGTACAGGGGTCACTGAAGCTTTCTTT.

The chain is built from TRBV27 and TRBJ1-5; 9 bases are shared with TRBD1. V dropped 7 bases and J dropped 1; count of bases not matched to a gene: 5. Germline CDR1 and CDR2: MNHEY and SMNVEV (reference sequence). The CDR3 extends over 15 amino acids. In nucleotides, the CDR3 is TGTGCCAGCAAGGACAGGGGAGGGAGCAATCAGCCCCAGCATTTT. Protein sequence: CASKDRGGSNQPQHF.

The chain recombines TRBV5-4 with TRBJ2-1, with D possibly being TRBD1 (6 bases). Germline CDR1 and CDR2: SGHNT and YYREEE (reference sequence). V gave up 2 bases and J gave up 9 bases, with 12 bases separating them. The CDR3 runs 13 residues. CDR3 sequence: CASSFGGRIEQFF. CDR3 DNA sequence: TGTGCCAGCAGCTTTGGGGGCAGGATTGAGCAGTTCTTC.

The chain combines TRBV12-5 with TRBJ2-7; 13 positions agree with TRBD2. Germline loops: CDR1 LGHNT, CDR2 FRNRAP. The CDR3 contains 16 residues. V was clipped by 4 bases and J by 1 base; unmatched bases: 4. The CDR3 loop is CASGYRTSGSSYEQYF. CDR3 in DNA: TGTGCTAGTGGTTACCGGACTAGCGGGAGTTCCTACGAGCAGTACTTC.

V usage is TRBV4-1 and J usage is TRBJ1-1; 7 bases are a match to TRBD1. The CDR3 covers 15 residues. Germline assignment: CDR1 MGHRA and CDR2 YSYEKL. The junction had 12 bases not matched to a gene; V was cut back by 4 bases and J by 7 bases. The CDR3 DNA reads TGCGCCAGCAGCCTGCGTGGGCCAGGGGGTTTTGAAGCTTTCTTT. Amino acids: CASSLRGPGGFEAFF.

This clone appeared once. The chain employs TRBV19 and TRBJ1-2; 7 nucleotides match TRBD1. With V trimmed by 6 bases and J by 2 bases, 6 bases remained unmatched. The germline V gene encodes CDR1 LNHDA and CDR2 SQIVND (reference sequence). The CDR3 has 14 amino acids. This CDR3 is CASRRAQGNYGYTF. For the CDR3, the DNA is TGTGCCAGTAGACGAGCACAGGGGAACTATGGCTACACCTTC.

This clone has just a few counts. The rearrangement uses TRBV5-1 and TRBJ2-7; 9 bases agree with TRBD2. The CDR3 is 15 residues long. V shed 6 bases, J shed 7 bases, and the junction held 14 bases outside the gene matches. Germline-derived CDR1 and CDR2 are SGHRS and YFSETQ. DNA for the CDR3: TGCGCCAGCACCCTATCTAGCGGGGCGCGCGGAGAGCAGTACTTC. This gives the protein CASTLSSGARGEQYF.

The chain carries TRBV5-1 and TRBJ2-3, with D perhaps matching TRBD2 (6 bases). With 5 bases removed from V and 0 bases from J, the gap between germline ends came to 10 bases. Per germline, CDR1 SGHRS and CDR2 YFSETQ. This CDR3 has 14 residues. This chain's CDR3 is CASSPAGSTDTQYF. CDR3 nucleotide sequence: TGCGCCAGCAGTCCCGCGGGAAGCACAGATACGCAGTATTTT.